Listed here are 24 T cell receptor beta chains from one sample, sequenced in a study of blood T cells in healthy people across ages (dated by TCRdb to between 2014 and 2016). Library preparation used 5' RACE. This sample was sequenced with an Illumina HiSeq 2500. A second 7 to 11 cycle PCR used a sample-barcoded 5' primer and a J-beta primer mix. The public reads were reanalyzed by TCRdb: fastp trimming at Q25, MiXCR alignment, in-frame beta chains only. Each entry merges the rows of one CDR3 protein and shows their most common DNA and genes. The sample records approximately 670,000 distinct CDR3 sequences, 40% to 45% of which are singletons. Around 30% of the sample comes from the top ten. The sample consisted of blood. The source is a man older than 75 in good health.

The rearrangement links TRBV7-9 to TRBJ2-3; D may be TRBD2 (5 bases). Per germline, CDR1 SEHNR and CDR2 FQNEAQ (reference sequence). CDR3 length: 16 amino acids. The V gene lost 1 base and the J gene lost 2 bases, with 13 bases spanning the gap. This CDR3 is CASSLEGADPTDTQYF. The CDR3, as DNA: TGTGCCAGCAGCTTAGAGGGAGCCGACCCCACAGATACGCAGTATTTT.

This clonotype occurred a few times. The rearrangement links TRBV7-9 to TRBJ1-5, with unresolved D. With 6 bases removed from V and 4 bases from J, the gap between germline ends came to 16 bases. The CDR3 runs to 15 residues. CDR1 is SEHNR, CDR2 FQNEAQ, per germline (reference sequence). The CDR3 DNA follows: TGTGCCAGCAGTGCGGAGTCCGGAGGAAATCAGCCCCAGCATTTT. This encodes CASSAESGGNQPQHF.

The chain joins TRBV10-3 to TRBJ1-2; D might be TRBD1 (5 bases). The V and J ends lost 0 bases and 4 bases respectively, with 9 bases between them. The CDR3 is 14 amino acids. CDR1 ENHRY and CDR2 SYGVKD come from the germline V gene. The CDR3 nucleotides are TGTGCCATCAGTGAGTCGCAGGGACGCTATGGCTACACCTTC. It is translated as CAISESQGRYGYTF.

The table lists this clonotype with many counts. V usage is TRBV7-2 and J usage is TRBJ2-5; no clear D gene. Germline V gives CDR1 SGHTA, CDR2 FQGNSA. V shed 3 bases and J shed 1 base, with 15 bases lying between them. CDR3 size: 16 residues. This CDR3 reads CASSFVGIRAQETQYF. Written as DNA, the CDR3 is TGTGCCAGCAGCTTTGTTGGAATTCGGGCCCAAGAGACCCAGTACTTC.

This chain uses TRBV9 with TRBJ1-1; TRBD1 matches 7 bases. The CDR3 runs to 13 residues. Germline loops: CDR1 SGDLS, CDR2 YYNGEE. V trimming: 2 bases; J trimming: 4 bases; junction bases outside the gene matches: 2. For the CDR3, the DNA is TGTGCCAGCAGCGTTACAGGGGTCACTGAAGCTTTCTTT. This gives the protein CASSVTGVTEAFF.

The chain recombines TRBV4-1 with TRBJ2-1, with 7 nucleotides matching TRBD2. The germline V gene encodes CDR1 MGHRA and CDR2 YSYEKL. This CDR3 is 16 amino acids long. Unmatched junction bases numbered 8, after V lost 0 bases and J lost 6 bases. The CDR3 reads CASSQDGGFGFNEQFF. DNA of the CDR3: TGCGCCAGCAGCCAAGACGGGGGGTTTGGATTCAATGAGCAGTTCTTC.

V usage is TRBV29-1 and J usage is TRBJ1-1, with 9 positions matching TRBD1. J lost 6 bases, V lost 7 bases, and 9 bases had no gene match. The CDR3 runs to 13 residues. Germline loops: CDR1 SQVTM, CDR2 ANQGSEA. The CDR3 DNA reads as TGCAGCGGGGGACAGGGAGTTTCCCCTGAAGCTTTCTTT. As protein: CSGGQGVSPEAFF.

The sample holds a few counts of this clonotype. The chain combines TRBV7-2 with TRBJ2-3; 7 nucleotides align to TRBD1. Trimming cost V 5 bases and J 2 bases; bases outside gene matches: 10. Germline V gives CDR1 SGHTA, CDR2 FQGNSA. The CDR3 totals 16 residues. The CDR3 nucleotides are TGTGCCAGCAGCCGAAACCCGGGACAGTCCACAGATACGCAGTATTTT. Translation gives CASSRNPGQSTDTQYF.

This clonotype was seen more than once but under ten times. The V and J genes are TRBV20-1 and TRBJ1-1; D is undetermined. The CDR3 totals 15 residues. V gave up 1 base and J gave up 4 bases, with 16 bases separating them. Germline CDR1 is DFQATT and CDR2 is SNEGSKA (reference sequence). In nucleotides, the CDR3 is TGCAGTGCTAGAGCCCGTTGGGATTCTCTCACTGAAGCTTTCTTT. Protein: CSARARWDSLTEAFF.

There are a few counts of this clonotype. V and J are TRBV24-1 and TRBJ2-4, with D possibly matching TRBD2 (5 bases). The CDR3 runs 14 residues. Germline assignment: CDR1 KGHDR and CDR2 SFDVKD. V was clipped by 5 bases and J by 4 bases, with 11 bases between them. This CDR3 is CATSATSSKNIQYF. CDR3 nucleotides: TGTGCCACCAGTGCCACTAGTTCTAAAAACATTCAGTACTTC.

The chain links TRBV20-1 to TRBJ2-5, with 8 bases that match TRBD1. TRBJ2-7 explains the end of the DNA better; the J call may be wrong. The CDR3 has 15 residues. Germline CDR1 reads DFQATT; CDR2 reads SNEGSKA (reference sequence). CDR3 loop: CSATGQGTARYEQYF. Here the CDR3 DNA reads TGCAGTGCTACAGGACAGGGCACAGCCCGCTACGAGCAGTACTTC.

This clonotype has ten or more counts. V gene TRBV5-6 combines with J gene TRBJ2-7; D is perhaps TRBD1 (6 bases). The CDR3 length is 16 residues. V was pared by 7 bases and J by 2 bases, with 22 bases between. CDR1 SGHDT and CDR2 YYEEEE come from the germline V gene. The CDR3 reads CASSQGGAGVTYEQYF. CDR3 coding DNA: TGTGCCAGCTCCCAGGGTGGGGCAGGGGTTACCTACGAGCAGTACTTC.

This clonotype appeared many times. This chain connects TRBV29-1 to TRBJ2-4, with TRBD2 matching over 9 bases. CDR3 size: 13 residues. V was pared by 7 bases and J by 7 bases, with 8 bases of the junction left unmatched. The germline gives CDR1 SQVTM, CDR2 ANQGSEA. In DNA form, the CDR3 reads TGCAGCGCAGGCGGGGGGGCCGCGAACATTCAGTACTTC. Protein: CSAGGGAANIQYF.

The V gene is TRBV15, the J gene TRBJ1-1; maybe TRBD1 (5 bases). Per the germline V gene, CDR1 is LNHNV and CDR2 is YYDKDF (reference sequence). The CDR3 loop spans 15 amino acids. V was shortened by 1 base and J by 1 base, with 10 bases between the two germline ends. The CDR3 DNA follows: TGTGCCACCAGCAGAGCCCAAACAGGGAACACTGAAGCTTTCTTT. It is translated as CATSRAQTGNTEAFF.

This clonotype was picked up one time. The gene calls are TRBV12-3 or TRBV12-4 and TRBJ2-3, with D tentatively TRBD2 (5 bases). The V end lost 2 bases, the J end lost 0 bases, and 15 bases lay between the germline ends. This CDR3 has 17 amino acids. The CDR3 DNA reads as TGTGCCAGCAGTTTAAGGACGGGGAGACTCAGCACAGATACGCAGTATTTT. Its protein is CASSLRTGRLSTDTQYF.

The rearrangement joins TRBV10-3 to TRBJ2-7, with 8 bases matching TRBD1. V dropped 8 bases and J dropped 3; count of bases not matched to a gene: 9. This CDR3 region has 14 residues. Germline CDR1 ENHRY, CDR2 SYGVKD. The CDR3 coding sequence is TGTGCCATCGCAGGGGGCAGTAGGGGCTACGAGCAGTACTTC. Its protein product is CAIAGGSRGYEQYF.

This clonotype has only a few counts. This chain connects TRBV19 to TRBJ2-1; D ambiguous. The V end was cut by 0 bases, the J end by 3 bases, with 3 bases between. The CDR3 has 13 amino acids. CDR1 and CDR2 from the germline V gene are LNHDA and SQIVND (reference sequence). In DNA form, the CDR3 reads TGTGCCAGTAGTATAGACCACTACAATGAGCAGTTCTTC. As protein: CASSIDHYNEQFF.

The chain is built from TRBV29-1 and TRBJ2-2, with 8 bases aligning to TRBD1. The CDR3 length is 13 residues. With 4 bases clipped from V and 8 bases from J, the junction kept 6 bases outside the gene matches. Germline CDR1 is SQVTM and CDR2 is ANQGSEA. The CDR3 protein is CSVGSGGLGELFF. The CDR3 bases are TGCAGCGTTGGCTCAGGGGGCCTTGGGGAGCTGTTTTTT.

The V gene is TRBV6-1, the J gene TRBJ2-5, with TRBD2 as a possible D gene (8 bases). The J call may be faulty, since TRBJ2-7 better matches the DNA end. The V gene's germline CDR1 is MNHNS and CDR2 SASEGT. This CDR3 is built from 14 residues. The CDR3 region has the DNA TGTGCCAGCAGTGTAGCGGGACAGTCCTACGAGCAGTACTTC. It yields the protein CASSVAGQSYEQYF.

The J gene is TRBJ2-1, the V gene TRBV20-1; D is undetermined. V gave up 6 bases and J gave up 3 bases, with 6 bases separating them. Germline V lookup: CDR1 DFQATT, CDR2 SNEGSKA (reference sequence). The CDR3 sequence is 11 residues long. In nucleotides, the CDR3 is TGCAGTGCCCCTAGCTACAATGAGCAGTTCTTC. This codes for CSAPSYNEQFF.

This rearrangement joins TRBV3-1 to TRBJ1-4, with 10 bases lining up with TRBD1. V was clipped by 5 bases and J by 4 bases; unmatched bases: 4. The CDR3 covers 15 residues. Germline-derived CDR1 and CDR2 are LGHDT and YNNKEL (reference sequence). CDR3 amino acids: CASSDRGRINEKLFF. CDR3 nucleotides: TGTGCCAGCAGCGACAGGGGGCGCATTAATGAAAAACTGTTTTTT.

This clonotype has just a few counts. At one end, the junction sequence differs from germline, possibly due to a read error. V is TRBV14 and J is TRBJ2-1; 7 nucleotides align to TRBD2. The CDR3 extends over 17 amino acids. CDR1 and CDR2 from the germline V gene are SGHDN and FVKESK. The CDR3 sequence: CASSQERLAAGRNEQFF. The CDR3 nucleotides are TGTGCCAGCAGTCAAGAACGACTAGCAGCAGGAAGGAATGAGCAGTTCTTC.

This clonotype was observed a handful of times. This rearrangement joins TRBV7-2 to TRBJ1-2; 10 bases agree with TRBD1. The junction had 6 bases not matched to a gene; V was cut back by 6 bases and J by 2 bases. This CDR3 region has 15 residues. Germline assignment: CDR1 SGHTA and CDR2 FQGNSA. This CDR3 reads CASSSRDRGNYGYTF. The CDR3 DNA reads TGTGCCAGCAGTTCCCGGGACAGGGGAAACTATGGCTACACCTTC.

This clonotype was counted between two and nine times. This chain joins TRBV12-3 or TRBV12-4 and TRBJ1-5, with TRBD1 matching over 7 bases. V lost 5 bases, J lost 3 bases, and 7 bases stayed unmatched. The CDR3 spans 15 residues. CDR3 in amino acids: CASSPTGQVNQPQHF. The CDR3 nucleotides read TGTGCCAGCAGTCCCACCGGACAGGTCAATCAGCCCCAGCATTTT.